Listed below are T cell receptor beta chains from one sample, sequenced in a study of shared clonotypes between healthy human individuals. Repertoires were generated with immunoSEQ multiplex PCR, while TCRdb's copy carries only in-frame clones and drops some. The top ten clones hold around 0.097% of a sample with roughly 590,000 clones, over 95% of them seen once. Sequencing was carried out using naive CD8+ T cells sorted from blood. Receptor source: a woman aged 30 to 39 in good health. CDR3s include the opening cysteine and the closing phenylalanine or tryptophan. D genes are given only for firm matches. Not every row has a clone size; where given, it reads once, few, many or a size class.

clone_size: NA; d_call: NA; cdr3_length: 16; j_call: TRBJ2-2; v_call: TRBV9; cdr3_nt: TGTGCCAGCAGCGTAGAGAGGCAGGGAAGTACCGGGGAGCTGTTTTTT; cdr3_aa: CASSVERQGSTGELFF
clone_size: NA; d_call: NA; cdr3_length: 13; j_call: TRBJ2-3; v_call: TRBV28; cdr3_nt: TGTGCCAGCAGTAACCCAGGGCCAGATACGCAGTATTTT; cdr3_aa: CASSNPGPDTQYF
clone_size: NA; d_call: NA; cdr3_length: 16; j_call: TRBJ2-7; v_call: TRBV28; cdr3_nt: TGTGCCAGCAGTACAACCCTGGAGCGGAGCTCCTACGAGCAGTACTTC; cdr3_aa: CASSTTLERSSYEQYF
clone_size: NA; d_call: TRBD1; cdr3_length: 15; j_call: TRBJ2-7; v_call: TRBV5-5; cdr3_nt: TGTGCCAGCAGCGGTACTGGACAGGGAGGCTACGGGCAGTACTTC; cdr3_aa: CASSGTGQGGYGQYF
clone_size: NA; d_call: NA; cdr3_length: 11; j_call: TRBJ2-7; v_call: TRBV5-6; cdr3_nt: TGTGCCAGCAGCGCGACCTACGAGCAGTACTTC; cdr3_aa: CASSATYEQYF
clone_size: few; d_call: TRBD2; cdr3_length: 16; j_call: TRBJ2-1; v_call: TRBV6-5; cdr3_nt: TGTGCCAGCAGTTACTCCGGGACTAGCGACGTCAGTGAGCAGTTCTTC; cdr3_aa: CASSYSGTSDVSEQFF
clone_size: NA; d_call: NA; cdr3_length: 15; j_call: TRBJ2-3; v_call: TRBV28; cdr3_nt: TGTGCCAGCAGTCCTGAGCTGGACAACACAGATACGCAGTATTTT; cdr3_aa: CASSPELDNTDTQYF
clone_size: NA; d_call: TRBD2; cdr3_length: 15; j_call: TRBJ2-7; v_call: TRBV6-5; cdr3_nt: TGTGCCAGCAGCTACCTGACTAGCGGGATCTACGAGCAGTACTTC; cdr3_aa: CASSYLTSGIYEQYF
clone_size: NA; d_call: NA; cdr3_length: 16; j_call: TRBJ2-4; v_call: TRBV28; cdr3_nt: TGTGCCAGCAGTTTAAAGGGGCTTATCCAGAAAAACATTCAGTACTTC; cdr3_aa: CASSLKGLIQKNIQYF
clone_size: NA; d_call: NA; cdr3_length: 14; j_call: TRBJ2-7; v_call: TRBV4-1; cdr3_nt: TGCGCCAGCAGCCTGAGTCGGGGCGGAAGCGAGCAGTACTTC; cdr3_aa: CASSLSRGGSEQYF
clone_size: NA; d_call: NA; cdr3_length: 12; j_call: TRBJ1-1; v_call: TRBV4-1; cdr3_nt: TGCGCCAGCAGCCCTGGACCCCGGGGAGCTTTCTTT; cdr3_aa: CASSPGPRGAFF
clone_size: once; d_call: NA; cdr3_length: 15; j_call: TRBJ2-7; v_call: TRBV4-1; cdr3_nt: TGCGCCAGCAGCCAAGCGGACAGCAGCTCCTACGAGCAGTACTTC; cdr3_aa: CASSQADSSSYEQYF
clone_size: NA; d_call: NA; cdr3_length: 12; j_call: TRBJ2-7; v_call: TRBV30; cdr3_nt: TGTGCCTTTAAGGACATCTCTCACGAGCAGTACTTC; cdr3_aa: CAFKDISHEQYF
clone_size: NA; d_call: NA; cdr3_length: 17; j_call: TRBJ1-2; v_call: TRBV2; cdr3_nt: TGTGCCAGCAGTGATCGCCGCTGGGGGGGGGCGAAAGATGGCTACACCTTC; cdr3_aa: CASSDRRWGGAKDGYTF
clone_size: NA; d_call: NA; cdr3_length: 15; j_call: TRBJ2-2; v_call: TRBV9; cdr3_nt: TGTGCCAGCAGCGTAGTGCAGGGGAACACCGGGGAGCTGTTTTTT; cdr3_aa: CASSVVQGNTGELFF
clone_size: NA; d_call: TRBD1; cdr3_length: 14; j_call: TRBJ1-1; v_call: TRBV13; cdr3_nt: TGTGCCAGCAGCGGACAGGGGGAGAACACTGAAGCTTTCTTT; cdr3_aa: CASSGQGENTEAFF
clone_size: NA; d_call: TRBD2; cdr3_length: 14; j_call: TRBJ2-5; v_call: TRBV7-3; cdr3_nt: TGTGCCAGCAGCTTAGCGGGAGGGCCGAAGACCCAGTACTTC; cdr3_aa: CASSLAGGPKTQYF
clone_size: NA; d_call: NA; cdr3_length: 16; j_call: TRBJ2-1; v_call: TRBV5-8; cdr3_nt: TGTGCCAGCAGCTTCATGAGAGGGTTATCCTACAATGAGCAGTTCTTC; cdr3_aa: CASSFMRGLSYNEQFF
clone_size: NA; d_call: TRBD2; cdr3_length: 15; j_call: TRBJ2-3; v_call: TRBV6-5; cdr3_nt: TGTGCCAGCAGCCTAGCGGGAGGGGGCACAGATACGCAGTATTTT; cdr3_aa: CASSLAGGGTDTQYF
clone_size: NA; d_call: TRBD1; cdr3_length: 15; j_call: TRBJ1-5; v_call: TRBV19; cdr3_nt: TGTGCCAGCGTTTCGGGACAGGGGGCATACCAGCCCCAGCATTTT; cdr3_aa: CASVSGQGAYQPQHF
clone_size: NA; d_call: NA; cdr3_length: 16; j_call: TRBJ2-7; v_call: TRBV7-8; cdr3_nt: TGTGCCAGCAGCTTAGCGAACGAGGGCAGGGCTGCCGAGCAGTACTTC; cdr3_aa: CASSLANEGRAAEQYF
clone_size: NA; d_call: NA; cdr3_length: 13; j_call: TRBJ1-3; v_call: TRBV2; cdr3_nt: TGTGCCAGCGAAGACCGTTCTGGAAACACCATATATTTT; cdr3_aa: CASEDRSGNTIYF
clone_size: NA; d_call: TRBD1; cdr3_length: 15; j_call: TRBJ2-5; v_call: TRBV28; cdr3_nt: TGTGCCAGCAGTTCCCCCCGGACAGGGGTGGAGACCCAGTACTTC; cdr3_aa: CASSSPRTGVETQYF
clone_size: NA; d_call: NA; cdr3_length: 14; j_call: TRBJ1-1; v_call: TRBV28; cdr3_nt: TGTGCCAGCAGTTTTCGGCAGATGAACACTGAAGCTTTCTTT; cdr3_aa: CASSFRQMNTEAFF
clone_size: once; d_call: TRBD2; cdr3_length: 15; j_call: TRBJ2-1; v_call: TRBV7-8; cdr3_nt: TGTGCCAGCAGCTCCCTCGGGGGGATCGACAATGAGCAGTTCTTC; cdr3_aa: CASSSLGGIDNEQFF
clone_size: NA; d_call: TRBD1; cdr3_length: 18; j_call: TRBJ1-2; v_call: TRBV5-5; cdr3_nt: TGTGCCAGCTCCACTAGGGGGATAGGGACAGGGGTGAACTATGGCTACACCTTC; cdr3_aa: CASSTRGIGTGVNYGYTF
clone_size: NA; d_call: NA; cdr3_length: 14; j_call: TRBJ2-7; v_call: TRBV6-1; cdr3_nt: TGTGCCAGCAGTGAATTTGCACTTGTGCGCGAGCAGTACTTC; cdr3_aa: CASSEFALVREQYF
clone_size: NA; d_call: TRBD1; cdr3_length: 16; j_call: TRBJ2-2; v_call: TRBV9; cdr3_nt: TGTGCCAGCAGCGTTCGGCAGGGGGCTTGGGACGGGGAGCTGTTTTTT; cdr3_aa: CASSVRQGAWDGELFF
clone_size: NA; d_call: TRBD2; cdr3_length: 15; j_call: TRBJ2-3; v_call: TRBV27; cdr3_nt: TGTGCCAGCAGCTCCGGGACTAGCGGGTTTGATACGCAGTATTTT; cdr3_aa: CASSSGTSGFDTQYF
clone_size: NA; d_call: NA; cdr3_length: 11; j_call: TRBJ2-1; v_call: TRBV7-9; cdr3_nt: TGTGCCAGCACTACTTACCATGAGCAGTTCTTC; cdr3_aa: CASTTYHEQFF
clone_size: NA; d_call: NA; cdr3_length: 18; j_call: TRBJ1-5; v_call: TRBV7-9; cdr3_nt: TGTGCCAGCAGCCAGTATTTGCCAGGGTACTATAGCAATCAGCCCCAGCATTTT; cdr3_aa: CASSQYLPGYYSNQPQHF
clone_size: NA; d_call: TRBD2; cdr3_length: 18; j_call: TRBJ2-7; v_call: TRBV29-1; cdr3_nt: TGCAGCGTTGAAGACCCGGGACTAGACGTGTCCGTACCCTACGAGCAGTACTTC; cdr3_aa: CSVEDPGLDVSVPYEQYF
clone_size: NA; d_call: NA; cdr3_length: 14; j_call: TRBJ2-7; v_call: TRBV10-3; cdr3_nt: TGTGCCATCATGAATAGCGGTAGCTCCTACGAGCAGTACTTC; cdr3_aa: CAIMNSGSSYEQYF
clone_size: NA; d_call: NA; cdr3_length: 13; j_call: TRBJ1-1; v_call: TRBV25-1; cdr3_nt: TGTGCCAGCAGTGAATATGTAGGTCATGAAGCTTTCTTT; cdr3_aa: CASSEYVGHEAFF
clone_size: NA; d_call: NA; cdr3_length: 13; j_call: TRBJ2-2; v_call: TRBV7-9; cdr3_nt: TGTGCCAGCGGCCGTTCGAACACCGGGGAGCTGTTTTTT; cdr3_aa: CASGRSNTGELFF
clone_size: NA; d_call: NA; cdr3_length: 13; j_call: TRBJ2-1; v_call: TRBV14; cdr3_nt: TGTGCCAGCAGCGTCGACAACTACAATGAGCAGTTCTTC; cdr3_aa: CASSVDNYNEQFF
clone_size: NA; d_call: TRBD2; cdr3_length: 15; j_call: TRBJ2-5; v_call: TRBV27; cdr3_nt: TGTGCCAGCAGTTTATATCCTAGCGGGAGGGAGACCCAGTACTTC; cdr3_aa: CASSLYPSGRETQYF
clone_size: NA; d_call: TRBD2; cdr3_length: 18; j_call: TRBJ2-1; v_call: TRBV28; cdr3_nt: TGTGCCAGCAGGGCAGGACTAGCGGGAGGCAGCTCCTACAATGAGCAGTTCTTC; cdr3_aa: CASRAGLAGGSSYNEQFF
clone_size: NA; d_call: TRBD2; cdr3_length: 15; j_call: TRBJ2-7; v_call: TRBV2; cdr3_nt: TGTGCCAGCAGTGATGGGACTAGCGGTTTATACGAGCAGTACTTC; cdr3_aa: CASSDGTSGLYEQYF
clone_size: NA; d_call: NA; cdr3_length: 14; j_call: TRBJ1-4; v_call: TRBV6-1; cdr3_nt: TGTGCCAGCAGTGGAGGGGGGGTTTTTGAAAAACTGTTTTTT; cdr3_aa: CASSGGGVFEKLFF
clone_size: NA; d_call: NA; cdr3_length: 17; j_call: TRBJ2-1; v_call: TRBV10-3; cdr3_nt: TGTGCCATCAGTCCCCACAGAAGACCAAGCTCCTACAATGAGCAGTTCTTC; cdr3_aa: CAISPHRRPSSYNEQFF
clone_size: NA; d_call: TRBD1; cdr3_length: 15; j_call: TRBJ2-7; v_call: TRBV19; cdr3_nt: TGTGCCAGTAGTAACAGGGGTAGTCGGGACCACGAGCAGTACTTC; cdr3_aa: CASSNRGSRDHEQYF
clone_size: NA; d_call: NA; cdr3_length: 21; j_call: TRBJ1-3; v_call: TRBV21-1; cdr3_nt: TGTGCCAGCAGCAAAGTCGATTATGGGGACAGACTACAGGGCTCTGGAAACACCATATATTTT; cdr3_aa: CASSKVDYGDRLQGSGNTIYF
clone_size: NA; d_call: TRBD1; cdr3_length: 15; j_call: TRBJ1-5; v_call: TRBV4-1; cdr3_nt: TGCGCCAGCAGCCAGTACAGGGGGACTAATCAGCCCCAGCATTTT; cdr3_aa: CASSQYRGTNQPQHF
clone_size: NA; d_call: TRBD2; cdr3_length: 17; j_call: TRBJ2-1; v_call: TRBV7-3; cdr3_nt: TGTGCCAGCAGCTTACATCCTAGCGGGAGCTCCTACAATGAGCAGTTCTTC; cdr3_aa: CASSLHPSGSSYNEQFF
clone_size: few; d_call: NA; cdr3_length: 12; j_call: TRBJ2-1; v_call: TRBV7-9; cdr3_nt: TGTGCCAGCTCGTACGCGGACAATGAGCAGTTCTTC; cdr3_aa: CASSYADNEQFF
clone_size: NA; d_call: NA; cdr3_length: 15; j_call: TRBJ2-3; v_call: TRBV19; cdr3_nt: TGTGCCAGTAGTATCGAGGAAGCGAGCACAGATACGCAGTATTTT; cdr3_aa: CASSIEEASTDTQYF
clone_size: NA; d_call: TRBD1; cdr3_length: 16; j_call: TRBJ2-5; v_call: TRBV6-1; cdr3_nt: TGTGCCAGCAGTGAACCATCGGGACAGGGGGCGGGGGAGCAGTACTTC; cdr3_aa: CASSEPSGQGAGEQYF
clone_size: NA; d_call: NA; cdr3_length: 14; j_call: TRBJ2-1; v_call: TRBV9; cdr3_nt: TGTGCCAGCAGCCCGTTCGACAGCAGCAATGAGCAGTTCTTC; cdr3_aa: CASSPFDSSNEQFF
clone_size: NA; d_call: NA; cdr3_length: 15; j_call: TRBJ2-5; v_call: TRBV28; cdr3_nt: TGTGCCAGCAGTTTTTCTCTGTCCGGGGAAGAGACCCAGTACTTC; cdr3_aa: CASSFSLSGEETQYF
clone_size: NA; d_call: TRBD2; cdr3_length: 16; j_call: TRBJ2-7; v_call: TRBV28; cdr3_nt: TGTGCCAGCAGTTTTTCTAGGCTAGCGGGGACCTACGAGCAGTACTTC; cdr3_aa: CASSFSRLAGTYEQYF
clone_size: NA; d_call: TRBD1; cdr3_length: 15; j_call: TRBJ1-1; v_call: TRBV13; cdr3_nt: TGTGCCAGCAGCATCAACAGGGGGCTGAACACTGAAGCTTTCTTT; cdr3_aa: CASSINRGLNTEAFF
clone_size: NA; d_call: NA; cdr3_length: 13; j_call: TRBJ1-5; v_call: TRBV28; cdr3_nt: TGTGCCAGCAGTTTAGTGATGTTCCAGCCCCAGCATTTT; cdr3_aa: CASSLVMFQPQHF
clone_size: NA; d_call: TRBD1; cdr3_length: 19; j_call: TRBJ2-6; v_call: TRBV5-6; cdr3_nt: TGTGCCAGCAGCTCGAGTATCCTCCAGGGGGACTCTGGGGCCAACGTCCTGACTTTC; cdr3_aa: CASSSSILQGDSGANVLTF